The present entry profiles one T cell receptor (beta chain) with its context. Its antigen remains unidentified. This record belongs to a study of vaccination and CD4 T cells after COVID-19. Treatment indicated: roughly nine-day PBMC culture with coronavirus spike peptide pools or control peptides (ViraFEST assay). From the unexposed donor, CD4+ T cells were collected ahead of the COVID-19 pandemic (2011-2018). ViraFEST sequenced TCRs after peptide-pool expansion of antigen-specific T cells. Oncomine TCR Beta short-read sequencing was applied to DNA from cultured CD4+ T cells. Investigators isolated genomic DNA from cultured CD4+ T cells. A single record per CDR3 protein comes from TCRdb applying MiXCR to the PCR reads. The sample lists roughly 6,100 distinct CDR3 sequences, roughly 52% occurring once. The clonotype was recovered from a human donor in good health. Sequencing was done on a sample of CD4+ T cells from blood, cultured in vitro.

The CDR3 DNA reads TGTGCCAGCAGTTACGGCAGGGGGACGAATGAGCAGTTCTTC. It is translated as CASSYGRGTNEQFF. V usage is TRBV6-5 and J usage is TRBJ2-1, with 7 nucleotides matching TRBD1. V gave up 2 bases and J gave up 7 bases; unmatched junction bases: 5. The CDR3 spans 14 residues. Germline V gene lookup returns CDR1 MNHEY and CDR2 SVGAGI.